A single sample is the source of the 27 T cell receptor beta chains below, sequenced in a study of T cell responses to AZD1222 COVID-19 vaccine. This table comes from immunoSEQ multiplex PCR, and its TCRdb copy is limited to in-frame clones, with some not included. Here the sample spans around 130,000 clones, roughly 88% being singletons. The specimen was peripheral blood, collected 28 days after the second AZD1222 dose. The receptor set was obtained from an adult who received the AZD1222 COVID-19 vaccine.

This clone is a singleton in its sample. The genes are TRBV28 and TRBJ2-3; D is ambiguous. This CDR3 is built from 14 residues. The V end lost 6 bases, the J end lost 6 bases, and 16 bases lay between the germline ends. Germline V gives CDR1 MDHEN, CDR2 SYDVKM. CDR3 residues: CASSPIRAPDTQYF. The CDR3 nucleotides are TGTGCCAGCAGCCCGATAAGGGCCCCGGATACGCAGTATTTT. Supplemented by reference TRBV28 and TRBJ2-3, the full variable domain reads DVKVTQSSRYLVKRTGEKVFLECVQDMDHENMFWYRQDPGLGLRLIYFSYDVKMKEKGDIPEGYSVSREKKERFSLILESASTNQTSMYLCASSPIRAPDTQYFGPGTRLTVL.

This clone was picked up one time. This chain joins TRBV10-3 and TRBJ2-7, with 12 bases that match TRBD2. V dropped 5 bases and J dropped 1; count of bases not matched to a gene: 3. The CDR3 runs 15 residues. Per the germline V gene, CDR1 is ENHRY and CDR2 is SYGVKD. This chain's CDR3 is CAISLAGGLSYEQYF. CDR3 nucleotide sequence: TGTGCCATCAGTCTAGCGGGGGGGTTGTCCTACGAGCAGTACTTC.

The CDR3 DNA reads as TGTGCCAGCAGTCAGGACCTTCGGACCCAGTACTTC. Translation gives CASSQDLRTQYF. V usage is TRBV6-2 or TRBV6-3 and J usage is TRBJ2-5; D call uncertain. CDR1 MNHEY and CDR2 SVGEGT come from the germline V gene. This CDR3 has 12 residues. V lost 5 bases and J 7 bases, leaving 11 bases between the germline ends.

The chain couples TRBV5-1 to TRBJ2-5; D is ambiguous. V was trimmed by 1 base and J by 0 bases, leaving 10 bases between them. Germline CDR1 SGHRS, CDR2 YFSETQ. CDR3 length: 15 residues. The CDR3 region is CASSLSGHHQETQYF. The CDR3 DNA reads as TGCGCCAGCAGCTTGTCGGGCCACCACCAAGAGACCCAGTACTTC.

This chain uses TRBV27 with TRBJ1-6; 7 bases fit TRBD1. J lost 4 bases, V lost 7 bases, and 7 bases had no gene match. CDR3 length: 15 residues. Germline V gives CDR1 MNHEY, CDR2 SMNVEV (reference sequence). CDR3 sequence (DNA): TGTGCCAGCACTAAAACAGGGGATTATAATTCACCCCTCCACTTT. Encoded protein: CASTKTGDYNSPLHF.

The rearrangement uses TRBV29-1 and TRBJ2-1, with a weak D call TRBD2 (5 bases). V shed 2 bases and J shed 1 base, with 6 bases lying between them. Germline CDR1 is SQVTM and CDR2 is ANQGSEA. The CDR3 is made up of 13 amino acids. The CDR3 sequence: CSVETGSYNEQFF. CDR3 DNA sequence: TGCAGCGTTGAAACGGGATCCTACAATGAGCAGTTCTTC.

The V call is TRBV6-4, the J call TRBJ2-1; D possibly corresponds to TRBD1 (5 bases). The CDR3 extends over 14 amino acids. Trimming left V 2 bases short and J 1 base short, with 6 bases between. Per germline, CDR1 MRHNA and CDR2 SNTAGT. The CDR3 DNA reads TGTGCCAGCAGTGACCCAGGGTCCTACAATGAGCAGTTCTTC. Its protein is CASSDPGSYNEQFF.

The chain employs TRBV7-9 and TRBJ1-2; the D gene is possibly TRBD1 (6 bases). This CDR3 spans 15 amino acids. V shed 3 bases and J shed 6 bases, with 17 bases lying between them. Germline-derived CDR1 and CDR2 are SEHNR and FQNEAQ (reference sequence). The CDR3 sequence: CASSLTGSLRHGYTF. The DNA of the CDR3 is TGTGCCAGCAGCTTGACAGGATCTTTACGCCATGGCTACACCTTC.

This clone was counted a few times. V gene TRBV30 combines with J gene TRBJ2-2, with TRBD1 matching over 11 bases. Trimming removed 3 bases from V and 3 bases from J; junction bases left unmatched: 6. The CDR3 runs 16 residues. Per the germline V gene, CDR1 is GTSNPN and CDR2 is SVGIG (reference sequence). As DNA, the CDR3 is TGTGCCTGGAGCCGCATGGGACAGGGGGACACCGGGGAGCTGTTTTTT. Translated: CAWSRMGQGDTGELFF.

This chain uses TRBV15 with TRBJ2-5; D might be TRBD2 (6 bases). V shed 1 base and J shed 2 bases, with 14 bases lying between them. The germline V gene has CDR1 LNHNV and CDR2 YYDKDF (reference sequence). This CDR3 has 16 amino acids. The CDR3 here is CATSRGWRGDQETQYF. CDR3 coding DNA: TGTGCCACCAGCAGAGGATGGCGGGGTGATCAAGAGACCCAGTACTTC. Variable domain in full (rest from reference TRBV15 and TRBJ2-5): DAMVIQNPRYQVTQFGKPVTLSCSQTLNHNVMYWYQQKSSQAPKLLFHYYDKDFNNEADTPDNFQSRRPNTSFCFLDIRSPGLGDTAMYLCATSRGWRGDQETQYFGPGTRLLVL.

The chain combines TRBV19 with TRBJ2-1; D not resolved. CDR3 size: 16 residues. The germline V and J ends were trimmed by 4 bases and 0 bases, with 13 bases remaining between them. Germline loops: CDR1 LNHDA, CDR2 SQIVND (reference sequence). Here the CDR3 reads CASSRDFFSSYNEQFF. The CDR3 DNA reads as TGTGCCAGTAGTAGAGACTTCTTCAGCTCCTACAATGAGCAGTTCTTC.

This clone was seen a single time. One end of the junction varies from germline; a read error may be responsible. The CDR3 sequence is CASSLDRGLTNF. The DNA of the CDR3 is TGCGCCAGCAGCCTCGACAGGGGACTCACCAACTTT. The chain is built from TRBV5-1 and TRBJ1-1, with 8 bases matching TRBD1. The CDR3 is 12 residues long. The germline V gene has CDR1 SGHRS and CDR2 YFSETQ. Drawing the rest from reference TRBV5-1 and TRBJ1-1, the complete variable domain is KAGVTQTPRYLIKTRGQQVTLSCSPISGHRSVSWYQQTPGQGLQFLFEYFSETQRNKGNFPGRFSGRQFSNSRSEMNVSTLELGDSALYLCASSLDRGLTNFGQGTRLTVV.

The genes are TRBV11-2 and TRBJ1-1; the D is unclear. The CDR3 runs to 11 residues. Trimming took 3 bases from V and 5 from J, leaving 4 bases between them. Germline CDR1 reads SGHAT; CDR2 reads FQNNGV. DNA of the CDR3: TGTGCCAGCAGCTTTGAAACTGAAGCTTTCTTT. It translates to CASSFETEAFF.

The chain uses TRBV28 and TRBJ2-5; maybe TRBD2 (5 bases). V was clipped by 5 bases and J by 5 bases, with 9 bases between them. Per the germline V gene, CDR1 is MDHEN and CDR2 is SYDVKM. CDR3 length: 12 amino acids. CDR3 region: CASSGLEETQYF. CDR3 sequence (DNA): TGTGCCAGCAGTGGACTTGAGGAGACCCAGTACTTC.

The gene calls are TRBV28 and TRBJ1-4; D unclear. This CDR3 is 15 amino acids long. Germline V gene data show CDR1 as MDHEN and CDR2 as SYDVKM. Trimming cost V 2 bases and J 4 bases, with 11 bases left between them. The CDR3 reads CASSLGSALNEKLFF. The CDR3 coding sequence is TGTGCCAGCAGTTTAGGATCCGCCCTTAATGAAAAACTGTTTTTT. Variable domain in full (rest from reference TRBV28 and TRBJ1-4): DVKVTQSSRYLVKRTGEKVFLECVQDMDHENMFWYRQDPGLGLRLIYFSYDVKMKEKGDIPEGYSVSREKKERFSLILESASTNQTSMYLCASSLGSALNEKLFFGSGTQLSVL.

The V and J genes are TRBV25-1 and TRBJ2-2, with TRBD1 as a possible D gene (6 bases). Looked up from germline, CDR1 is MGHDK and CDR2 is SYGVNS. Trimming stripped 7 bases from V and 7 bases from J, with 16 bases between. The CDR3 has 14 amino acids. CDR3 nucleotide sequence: TGTGCCAGCAAATCATTCAGGGGCGACGGGGAGCTGTTTTTT. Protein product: CASKSFRGDGELFF.

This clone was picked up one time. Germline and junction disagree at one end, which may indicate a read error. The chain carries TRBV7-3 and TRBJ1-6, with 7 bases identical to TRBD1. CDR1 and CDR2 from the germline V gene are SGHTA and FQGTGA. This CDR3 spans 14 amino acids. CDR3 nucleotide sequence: TGTGCCAGCAGCATAACAGGGGTTAATTCACCCCTCCACTTT. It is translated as CASSITGVNSPLHF. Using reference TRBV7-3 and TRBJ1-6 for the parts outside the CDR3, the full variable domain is GAGVSQTPSNKVTEKGKYVELRCDPISGHTALYWYRQSLGQGPEFLIYFQGTGAADDSGLPNDRFFAVRPEGSVSTLKIQRTERGDSAVYLCASSITGVNSPLHFGNGTRLTVT.

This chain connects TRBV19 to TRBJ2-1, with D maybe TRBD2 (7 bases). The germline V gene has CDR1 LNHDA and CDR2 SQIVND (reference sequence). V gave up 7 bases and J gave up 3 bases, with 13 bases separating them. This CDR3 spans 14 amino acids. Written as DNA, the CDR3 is TGTGCCAGTAAAGGGGGAGGGAACTACAATGAGCAGTTCTTC. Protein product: CASKGGGNYNEQFF.

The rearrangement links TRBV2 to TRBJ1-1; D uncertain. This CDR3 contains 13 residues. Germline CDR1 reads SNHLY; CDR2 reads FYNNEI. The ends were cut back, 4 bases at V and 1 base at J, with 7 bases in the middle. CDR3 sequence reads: CASSVWQNTEAFF. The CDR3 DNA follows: TGTGCCAGCAGTGTATGGCAGAACACTGAAGCTTTCTTT.

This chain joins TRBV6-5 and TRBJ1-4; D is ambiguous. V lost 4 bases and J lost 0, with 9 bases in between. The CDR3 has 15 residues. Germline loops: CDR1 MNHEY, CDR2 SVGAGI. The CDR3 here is CASSFQRSTNEKLFF. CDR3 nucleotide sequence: TGTGCCAGCAGTTTTCAGCGGTCAACTAATGAAAAACTGTTTTTT.

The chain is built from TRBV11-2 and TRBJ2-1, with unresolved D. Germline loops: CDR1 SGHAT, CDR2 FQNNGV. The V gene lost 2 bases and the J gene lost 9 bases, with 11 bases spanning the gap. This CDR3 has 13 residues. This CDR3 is CASSLSWRREQFF. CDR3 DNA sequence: TGTGCCAGCAGCTTATCATGGCGGCGTGAGCAGTTCTTC.

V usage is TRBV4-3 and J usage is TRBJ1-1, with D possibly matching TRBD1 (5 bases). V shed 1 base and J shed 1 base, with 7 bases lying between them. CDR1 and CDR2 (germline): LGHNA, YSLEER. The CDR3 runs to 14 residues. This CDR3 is CASSQAGRNTEAFF. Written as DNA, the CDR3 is TGCGCCAGCAGCCAAGCGGGGCGGAACACTGAAGCTTTCTTT.

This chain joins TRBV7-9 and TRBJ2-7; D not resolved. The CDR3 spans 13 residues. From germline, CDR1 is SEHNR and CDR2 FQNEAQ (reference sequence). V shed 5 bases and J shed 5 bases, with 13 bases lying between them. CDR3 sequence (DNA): TGTGCCAGCAGCCCTCCCTCGTCCAACGAGCAGTACTTC. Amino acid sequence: CASSPPSSNEQYF.

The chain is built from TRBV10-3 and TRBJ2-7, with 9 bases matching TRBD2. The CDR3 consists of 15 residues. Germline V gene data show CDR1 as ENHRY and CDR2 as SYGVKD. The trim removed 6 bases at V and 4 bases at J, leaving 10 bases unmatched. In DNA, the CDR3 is TGTGCCATCAGGGGGGGGACTAGCAAGGGATACGAGCAGTACTTC. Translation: CAIRGGTSKGYEQYF.

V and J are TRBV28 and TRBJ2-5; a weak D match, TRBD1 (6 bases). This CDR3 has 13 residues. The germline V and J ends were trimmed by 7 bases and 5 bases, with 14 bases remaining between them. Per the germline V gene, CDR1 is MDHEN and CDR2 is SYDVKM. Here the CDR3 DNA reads TGTGCCAGCAACCCAGGGGTAGGGGAGACCCAGTACTTC. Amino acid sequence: CASNPGVGETQYF.

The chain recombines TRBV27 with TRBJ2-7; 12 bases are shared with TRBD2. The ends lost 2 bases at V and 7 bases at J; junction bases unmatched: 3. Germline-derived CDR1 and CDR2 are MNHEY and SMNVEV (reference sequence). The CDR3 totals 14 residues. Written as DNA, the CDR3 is TGTGCCAGCAGTTTACGGACTAGCGGGATTGAGCAGTACTTC. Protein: CASSLRTSGIEQYF.

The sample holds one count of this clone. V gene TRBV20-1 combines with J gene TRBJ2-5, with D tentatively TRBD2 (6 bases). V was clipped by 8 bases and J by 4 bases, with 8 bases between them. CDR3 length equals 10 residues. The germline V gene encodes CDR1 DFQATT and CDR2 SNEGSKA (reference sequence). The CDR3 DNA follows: TGCAGTTCCGGGAGAGAGACCCAGTACTTC. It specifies CSSGRETQYF.